This T cell receptor beta chain emerged from a study of long-term antiretroviral therapy in people with HIV. In the study overall: The 2015 immediate-ART recommendation was preceded by the earliest samples by about a decade.

At the survey level, the v3.0 immunoSEQ assay was run. The table came from immunoSEQ multiplex PCR; TCRdb's copy has only in-frame clones and leaves some out. Of about 28,000 clones listed, 80% to 95% are singletons. The germline V gene encodes CDR1 SGHRS and CDR2 YFSETQ. The CDR3 spans 13 residues. Trimming left V 6 bases short and J 1 base short, with 7 bases between. The sample consisted of unsorted PBMCs, taken 3.1 years after starting antiretroviral therapy. V and J are TRBV5-1 and TRBJ2-2; D is unresolved. This sequence was found in a man younger than 35 with HIV. Here the CDR3 DNA reads TGCGCCAGCATGGCCCTGAACACCGGGGAGCTGTTTTTT. Translating gives CASMALNTGELFF. Complete variable domain (other parts from reference TRBV5-1 and TRBJ2-2): KAGVTQTPRYLIKTRGQQVTLSCSPISGHRSVSWYQQTPGQGLQFLFEYFSETQRNKGNFPGRFSGRQFSNSRSEMNVSTLELGDSALYLCASMALNTGELFFGEGSRLTVL.